The source of this T cell receptor beta chain is a study of PD-1 blockade in mismatch repair-deficient tumors. The wider study: Patients had some twelve mismatch repair-deficient cancer types, all previously treated and progressing.

Findings and limits, study-wide: Tumor-resident clones, often undetectable pretreatment in blood, expanded then contracted after pembrolizumab.

The CDR3 is made up of 13 amino acids. Germline V gene data show CDR1 as MRHNA and CDR2 as SNTAGT. V was pared by 2 bases and J by 5 bases, with 9 bases between. Mismatch repair deficiency was confirmed in all patients, by PCR or immunohistochemistry. A few pembrolizumab responders had their TCRs sequenced. The data were produced by immunoSEQ multiplex PCR, yet TCRdb's version contains in-frame clones alone and is incomplete. This sample yields tens of thousands of clones, of which approximately 78% are seen a single time; approximately 5% belongs to the top ten. This clone was detected only a few times. What it binds is not known.

The receptor was derived from an adult with mismatch repair-deficient cancer. The material sequenced was peripheral blood, taken 2 weeks after starting pembrolizumab. This chain uses TRBV6-4 with TRBJ1-1; no reliable D call. The CDR3 loop is CASSDGPLTEAFF. DNA for the CDR3: TGTGCCAGCAGTGACGGTCCTCTTACTGAAGCTTTCTTT.